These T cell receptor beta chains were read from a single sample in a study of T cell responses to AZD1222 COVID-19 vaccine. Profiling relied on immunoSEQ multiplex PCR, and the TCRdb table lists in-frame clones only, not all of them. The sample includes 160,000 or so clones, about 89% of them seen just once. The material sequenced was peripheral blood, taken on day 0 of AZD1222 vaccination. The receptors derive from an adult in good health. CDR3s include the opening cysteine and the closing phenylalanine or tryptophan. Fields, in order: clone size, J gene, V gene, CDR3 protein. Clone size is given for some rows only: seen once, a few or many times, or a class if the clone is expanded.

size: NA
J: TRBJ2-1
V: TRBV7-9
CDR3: CASSPGGLAHNEQFF

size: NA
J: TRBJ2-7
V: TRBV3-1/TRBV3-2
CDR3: CASSQTSGEQYF

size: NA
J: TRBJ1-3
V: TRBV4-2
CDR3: CASSQGTADSGNTIYF

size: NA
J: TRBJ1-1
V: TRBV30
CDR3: CAWKHGPMNTEAFF

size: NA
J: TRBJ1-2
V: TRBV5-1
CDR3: CASSLGQANYGYTF

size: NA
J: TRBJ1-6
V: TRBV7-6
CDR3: CASSHLLGFDRSSYNSPLHF

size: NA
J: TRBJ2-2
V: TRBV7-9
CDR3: CASSPQATGELFF

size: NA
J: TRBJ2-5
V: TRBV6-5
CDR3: CASRRWDSPQETQYF

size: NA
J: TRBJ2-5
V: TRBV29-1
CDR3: CSVPDRVQQETQYF

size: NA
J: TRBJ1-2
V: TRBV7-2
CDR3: CASSSLIMGDTYGYTF

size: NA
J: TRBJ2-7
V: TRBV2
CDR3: CASLTKGSDNREQYF

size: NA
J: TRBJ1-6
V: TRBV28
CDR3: CASSTTQGAASPLHF

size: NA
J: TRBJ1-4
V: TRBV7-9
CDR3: CASSLRTGELFF

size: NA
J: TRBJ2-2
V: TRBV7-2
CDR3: CASSQQTGTGELFF

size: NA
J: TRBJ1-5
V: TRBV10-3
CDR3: CAISEGSGDNQPQHF

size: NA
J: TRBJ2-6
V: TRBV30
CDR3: CAWEPGAGANVLTF

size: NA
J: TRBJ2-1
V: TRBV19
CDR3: CASKLNGAGLGEQFF

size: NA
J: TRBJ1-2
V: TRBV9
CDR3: CASSPNRVSVYGYTF

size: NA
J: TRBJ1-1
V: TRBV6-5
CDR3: CASSSVTRNTEAFF

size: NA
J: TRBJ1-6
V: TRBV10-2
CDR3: CATQGSRDSPLHF

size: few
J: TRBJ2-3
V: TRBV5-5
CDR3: CASSLVGYSTDTQYF

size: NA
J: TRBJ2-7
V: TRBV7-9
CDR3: CASGGQLYEQYF

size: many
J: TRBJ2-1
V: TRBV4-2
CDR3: CASSQWGNEQFF

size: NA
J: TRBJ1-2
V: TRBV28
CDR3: CASSHDNYGYTF

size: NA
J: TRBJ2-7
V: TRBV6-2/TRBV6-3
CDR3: CASSFPGTSGNEQYF

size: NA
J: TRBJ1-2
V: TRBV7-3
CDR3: CASSRTARSGGYTF

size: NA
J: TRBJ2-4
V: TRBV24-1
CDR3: CATSDNSVRSNVAKNIQYF

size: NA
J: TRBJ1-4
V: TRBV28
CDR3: CASSRTVGSNEKLFF

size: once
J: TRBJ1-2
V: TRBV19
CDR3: CASSISGQGGGYTF

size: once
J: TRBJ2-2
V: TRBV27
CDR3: CASSLSIQGHGELFF

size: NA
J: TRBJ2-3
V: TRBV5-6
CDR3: CASSSGTSTDTQYF

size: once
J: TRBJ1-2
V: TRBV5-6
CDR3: CASSPRGGVDTF

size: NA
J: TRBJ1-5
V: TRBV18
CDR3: CASSLDRAEPQHF

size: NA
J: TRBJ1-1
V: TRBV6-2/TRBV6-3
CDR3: CASSYMNTEAFF

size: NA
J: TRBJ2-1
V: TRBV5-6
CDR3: CASSSRMSDIRYSYNEQFF

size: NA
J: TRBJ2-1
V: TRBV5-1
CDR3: CASSYTSGGANEQFF

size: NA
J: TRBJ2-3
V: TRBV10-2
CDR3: CASRESGQYTDTQYF

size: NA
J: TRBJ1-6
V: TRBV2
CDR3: CASSEAQNNSPLHF

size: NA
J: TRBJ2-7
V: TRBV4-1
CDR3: CASSQVRERYEQYF

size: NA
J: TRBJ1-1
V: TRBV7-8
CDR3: CASSFPHGGDTEAFF

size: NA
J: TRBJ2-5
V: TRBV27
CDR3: CASSLTGTSGGGGETQYF

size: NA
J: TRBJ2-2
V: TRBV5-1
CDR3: CASQLGDTGELFF

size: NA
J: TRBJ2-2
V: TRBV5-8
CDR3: CASSLSGTPNTGELFF